This paragraph covers one TCR beta chain sequence. The germline V gene encodes CDR1 SGHRS and CDR2 YFSETQ. The CDR3 has 17 residues. J gave up 1 base and V 0 bases, and 9 bases lay outside the gene matches. This sample is part of a study of control samples from healthy donors and cancer patients. Repertoires were generated with immunoSEQ multiplex PCR, while TCRdb's copy carries only in-frame clones and drops some. In all, the sample yields about 210,000 clones. Input material: blood. The V call is TRBV5-1, the J call TRBJ2-5; 7 nucleotides align to TRBD2. The clonotype comes from a woman under 40 in good health. CDR3 residues: CASSLAIAGGSQETQYF. The CDR3 DNA reads TGCGCCAGCAGCTTGGCGATAGCGGGCGGATCCCAAGAGACCCAGTACTTC.